This T cell receptor beta chain was identified in a study of blood T cell repertoires in COVID-19. The protocol was immunoSEQ multiplex PCR, while the TCRdb copy is restricted to in-frame clones and leaves out a portion. This sample has 21,000 or so clones, with around 86% found just once. Germline CDR1 and CDR2: LGHDT and YNNKEL (reference sequence). V lost 1 base and J lost 3, with 12 bases in between. The CDR3 has 15 residues. V usage is TRBV3-1 (or the pseudogene TRBV3-2) and J usage is TRBJ1-2, with TRBD1 as a possible D gene (6 bases). Source material: peripheral blood. The receptor was derived from a man aged 45 to 65 with active COVID-19. CDR3 protein: CASSQGRGPYYGYTF. In DNA form, the CDR3 reads TGTGCCAGCAGCCAAGGCAGGGGCCCGTACTATGGCTACACCTTC.